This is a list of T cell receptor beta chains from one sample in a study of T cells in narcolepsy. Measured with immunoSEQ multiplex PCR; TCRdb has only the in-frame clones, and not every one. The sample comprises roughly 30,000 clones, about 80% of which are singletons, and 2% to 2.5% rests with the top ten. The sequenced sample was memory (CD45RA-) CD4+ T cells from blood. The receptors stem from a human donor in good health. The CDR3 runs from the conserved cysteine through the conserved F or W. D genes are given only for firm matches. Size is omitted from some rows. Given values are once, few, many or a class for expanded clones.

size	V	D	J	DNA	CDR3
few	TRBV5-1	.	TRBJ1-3	TGCGCCAGCAGCTTCACTTTGGGAGGCGGAGACACCATATATTTT	CASSFTLGGGDTIYF
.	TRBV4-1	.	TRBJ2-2	TGCGCCAGCAGCCAAGATCTCCAAAAGGGGAGGCGGAAGACCGGGGAGCTGTTTTTT	CASSQDLQKGRRKTGELFF
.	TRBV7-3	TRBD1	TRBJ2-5	TGTGCCAGCAGCCGGGGACAGAAAGAGACCCAGTACTTC	CASSRGQKETQYF
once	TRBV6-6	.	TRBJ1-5	TGTGCCAGCAGTCGGACGGGAGATAGCAATCAGCCCCAGCATTTT	CASSRTGDSNQPQHF
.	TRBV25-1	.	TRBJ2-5	TGTGCCAGCAGTGTGGGGGAAGTTGGCCGCCAAGAGACCCAGTACTTC	CASSVGEVGRQETQYF
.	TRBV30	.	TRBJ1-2	TGTGCCTGGAGTGCCGCTGGAAAAAGCTATGGCTACACCTTC	CAWSAAGKSYGYTF
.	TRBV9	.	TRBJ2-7	TGTGCCAGCAGTCGGGGGTCAGTTTCCTACGAGCAGTACTTC	CASSRGSVSYEQYF
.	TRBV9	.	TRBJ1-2	TGTGCCAGCAGCCCAGGAGGAGGGGCGGACTATGGCTACACCTTC	CASSPGGGADYGYTF
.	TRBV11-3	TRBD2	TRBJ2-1	TGTGCCAGCAGCCGCCTAGCGGGAGAGTACAATGAGCAGTTCTTC	CASSRLAGEYNEQFF
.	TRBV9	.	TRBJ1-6	TGTGCCAGCAGTGGACTTCCGGGCGGGAATTCACCCCTCCACTTT	CASSGLPGGNSPLHF
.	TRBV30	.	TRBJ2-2	TGTGCCTGGAGTGTGTTAGTGAACACCGGGGAGCTGTTTTTT	CAWSVLVNTGELFF
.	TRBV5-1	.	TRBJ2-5	TGCGCCAGCAGCTGGGGACAAAAAGAGACCCAGTACTTC	CASSWGQKETQYF
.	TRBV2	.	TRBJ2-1	TGTGCCAGCACAGATGGGCCATCAATGGACAATGAGCAGTTCTTC	CASTDGPSMDNEQFF
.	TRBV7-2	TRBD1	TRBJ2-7	TGTGCCAGCAGCCGCCAGGGACAGGGTTGGTCCTACGAGCAGTACTTC	CASSRQGQGWSYEQYF
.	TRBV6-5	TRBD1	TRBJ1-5	TGTGCCAGCCGACCAGGGGGCAGGGGCAATCAGCCCCAGCATTTT	CASRPGGRGNQPQHF
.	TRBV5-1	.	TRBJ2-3	TGCGCCAGCAGCTCCATGCCGGGGCCGCGCACAGATACGCAGTATTTT	CASSSMPGPRTDTQYF
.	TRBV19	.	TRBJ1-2	TGTGCCAGTAGTATGGCAGGTCGCCAATATGGCTACACCTTC	CASSMAGRQYGYTF
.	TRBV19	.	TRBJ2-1	TGTGCCAGTAGTATTCAACACGGATACAATGAGCAGTTCTTC	CASSIQHGYNEQFF
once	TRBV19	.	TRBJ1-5	TGTGCCAGTAGCCTTGGGGCCCCGGTGAATCAGCCCCAGCATTTT	CASSLGAPVNQPQHF
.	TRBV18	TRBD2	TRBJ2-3	TGTGCCAGCTCACCAACGCGGGGGACCACAGATACGCAGTATTTT	CASSPTRGTTDTQYF
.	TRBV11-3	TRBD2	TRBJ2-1	TGTGCCAGCAGCTTAAAAGGCGGGAGATCGGGTGAGCAGTTCTTC	CASSLKGGRSGEQFF
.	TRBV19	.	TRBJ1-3	TGTGCCAGTAGGACACGGGAGGGACCTGGAAACACCATATATTTT	CASRTREGPGNTIYF
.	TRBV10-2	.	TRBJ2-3	TGCGCCAGCAGACCACATTCTAGCACAGATACGCAGTATTTT	CASRPHSSTDTQYF
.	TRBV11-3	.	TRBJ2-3	TGTGCCAGCAGCTTGGGGCACACAGATACGCAGTATTTT	CASSLGHTDTQYF
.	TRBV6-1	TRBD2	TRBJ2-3	TGTGCCAGCAGAATGACTAGCCCTAGCACAGATACGCAGTATTTT	CASRMTSPSTDTQYF
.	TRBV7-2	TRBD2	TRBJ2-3	TGTGCCAGCAGCTTCCTAGCGGGGGGCACTGGGGATACGCAGTATTTT	CASSFLAGGTGDTQYF
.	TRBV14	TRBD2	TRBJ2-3	TGTGCCAGCAGCCAAGGACTAGCGGGGGTCACAGATACGCAGTATTTT	CASSQGLAGVTDTQYF
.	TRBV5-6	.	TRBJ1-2	TGTGCCAGCAGTGCGGGGGCTAACTATGGCTACACCTTC	CASSAGANYGYTF
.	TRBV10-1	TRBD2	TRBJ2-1	TGCGCCAGCAGTGATGGCGGGAGTGGCTACAATGAGCAGTTCTTC	CASSDGGSGYNEQFF
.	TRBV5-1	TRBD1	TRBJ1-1	TGCGCCAGCAGCTTGTATCGGCAGGGGGCGATGGGGACTGAAGCTTTCTTT	CASSLYRQGAMGTEAFF
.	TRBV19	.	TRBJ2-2	TGTGCCAGTAGACGGCACCACACCGGGGAGCTGTTTTTT	CASRRHHTGELFF
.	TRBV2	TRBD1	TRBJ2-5	TGTGCCAGCAGCCAAGGGGGCCGTATAGGGACCCAGTACTTC	CASSQGGRIGTQYF
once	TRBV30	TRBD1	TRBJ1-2	TGTGCCTGGAGTAGAGGGACAGAGTCTGGCTACACCTTC	CAWSRGTESGYTF
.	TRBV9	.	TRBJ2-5	TGTGCCAGCAGCGTAGGCGGGGATGGAGAGACCCAGTACTTC	CASSVGGDGETQYF
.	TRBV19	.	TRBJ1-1	TGTGCCAGTAGTTCGGCCAGCTCTTTGAACACTGAAGCTTTCTTT	CASSSASSLNTEAFF
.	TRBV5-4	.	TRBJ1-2	TGTGCCAGCAGCTTAACAGGGAGGGCGGATGGCTACACCTTC	CASSLTGRADGYTF
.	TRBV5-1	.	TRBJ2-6	TGCGCCAGCAGCTCGCAGGGTGTGATGGGGGCCAACGTCCTGACTTTC	CASSSQGVMGANVLTF
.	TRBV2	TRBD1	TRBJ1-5	TGTGCCAGCAGGGGGACAGGGGTATCTCAGCCCCAGCATTTT	CASRGTGVSQPQHF
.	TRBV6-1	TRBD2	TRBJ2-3	TGTGCCAGCAGTGAATCTGGGCAGGGAGGGGCAGATACGCAGTATTTT	CASSESGQGGADTQYF
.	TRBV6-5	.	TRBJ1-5	TGTGCCAGCAGTGATGAAGTAAATCAGCCCCAGCATTTT	CASSDEVNQPQHF
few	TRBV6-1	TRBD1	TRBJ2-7	TGTGCCAGCAGTGAAGGGGACAGCTCCTACGAGCAGTACTTC	CASSEGDSSYEQYF
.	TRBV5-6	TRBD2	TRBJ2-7	TGTGCCAGCAGCACCGTCCGACTAGCGGGAGAATACGAGCAGTACTTC	CASSTVRLAGEYEQYF
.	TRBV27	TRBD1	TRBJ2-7	TGTGCCAGCAGTCCGATGGGGTTAGGACAGGCGACCTCCTACGAGCAGTACTTC	CASSPMGLGQATSYEQYF
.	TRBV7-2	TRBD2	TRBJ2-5	TGTGCCAGCAGCTTTCGACCGGGACTAGCGTACCAAGAGACCCAGTACTTC	CASSFRPGLAYQETQYF
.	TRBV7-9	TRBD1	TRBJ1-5	TGTGCCAGCAGCGCGTCACAGGGGATAATGGGTCAGCCCCAGCATTTT	CASSASQGIMGQPQHF
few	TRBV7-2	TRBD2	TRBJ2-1	TGTGCCAGCAGATCGAGCGGGAGAACTTACAATGAGCAGTTCTTC	CASRSSGRTYNEQFF
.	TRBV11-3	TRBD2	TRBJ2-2	TGTGCCAGCAGCATAGCGGCGGGAGGCGGCGGGGAGCTGTTTTTT	CASSIAAGGGGELFF
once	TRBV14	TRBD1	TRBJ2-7	TGTGCCAGCAGCCAAGACCTTTGGGACAGGCAAACCTACGAGCAGTACTTC	CASSQDLWDRQTYEQYF
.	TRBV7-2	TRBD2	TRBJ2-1	TGTGCCAGCAGCCCGCGGCCCTCGACTAGCTCCGACAATGAGCAGTTCTTC	CASSPRPSTSSDNEQFF
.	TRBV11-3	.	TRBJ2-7	TGTGCCAGCAGCTCGTTATTCCACGAGGATCTCGAGCAGTACTTC	CASSSLFHEDLEQYF
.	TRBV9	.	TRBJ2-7	TGTGCCAGCAGCCCCCGGGACACTTTCTCCTACGAGCAGTACTTC	CASSPRDTFSYEQYF